The T cell receptor (beta chain) described here comes from a study of sequential checkpoint blockade in melanoma. Across the study: Each arm's sequence ended with maintenance nivolumab.

Treatment in this sample: randomized to nivolumab then ipilimumab (arm A) or the reverse (arm B). DNA-damaging chemotherapy had not been given to any patient beforehand. PBMC sorting kept live CD3+CD8+ cells without CD19 or CD56. Only in-frame clones appear in the TCRdb table, and some are missing; sequencing was by immunoSEQ multiplex PCR. The sample contains 34,000 or so clones, approximately 82% of which appear only once. Sequenced material: CD8+ T cells sorted from blood (inferred from file names), taken from a patient given nivolumab and ipilimumab in sequence. The TCR comes from a human donor with melanoma.

DNA for the CDR3: TGTGCCAGCAGTCAGACAGGGACCACAGATACGCAGTATTTT. As protein: CASSQTGTTDTQYF. The chain is built from TRBV6-5 and TRBJ2-3; 7 positions agree with TRBD1. Germline-derived CDR1 and CDR2 are MNHEY and SVGAGI. The CDR3 length is 14 residues. Unmatched junction bases numbered 4, after V lost 5 bases and J lost 2 bases.